This T cell receptor beta chain emerged from a study of Graves' ophthalmopathy and Graves' hyperthyroidism. The V gene's germline CDR1 is SQVTM and CDR2 ANQGSEA. CDR3 length equals 12 residues. Germline trimming cut 4 bases from V and 8 bases from J; bases unmatched to any gene: 5. This clonotype was detected ten times or more. Exclusion criteria comprised other autoimmune diseases, uncontrolled infections, pregnancy or lactation in patients. Orbital computed tomography, together with clinical symptoms, serum thyroxine, TRAb and thyroid ultrasound, was used for diagnosis. Transcripts of RNA were the source for amplifying TCR beta CDR3 regions. Second-round multiplex PCR followed a first-round RT-PCR using HTBI primers. TCRdb reprocessed the multiplex PCR reads via MiXCR and lists one record per CDR3 protein. The sample includes approximately 330,000 distinct CDR3 sequences, 15% to 20% of them seen just once.

Sequencing was carried out using peripheral blood. The chain couples TRBV29-1 to TRBJ1-2, with 9 bases aligning to TRBD1. The TCR comes from an adult man with Graves' ophthalmopathy. In DNA, the CDR3 is TGCAGCGTTGGAGGGACAGGGTACGGCTACACCTTC. As protein: CSVGGTGYGYTF.